This paragraph covers one TCR beta chain sequence. A much bigger clone sits one base away, suggesting this may be a read error. CDR3 and TCR beta VDJ profiling relied on a genomic DNA template. TCRdb called the reads again in MiXCR, with one record for every CDR3 protein. The sample shows just over 450,000 distinct CDR3 sequences, around 30% of them seen only once. These data come from a study of CD8+CD57+ T cells in acquired aplastic anemia. The authors sequenced patients whose flow cytometry had shown CD8+CD57+ cell expansion. Germline-derived CDR1 and CDR2 are SGDLS and YYNGEE. The CDR3 spans 14 residues.

Sequenced: sorted CD4+, CD8+, or CD8+CD57+ T cells (not recorded which) from PBMCs. The TCR sequence derives from a human donor with aplastic anemia. The V call is TRBV9, the J call TRBJ2-1, with D unresolved. This CDR3 is CAGSAGVSYNEQFF. In DNA, the CDR3 is TGTGCCGGCAGCGCAGGTGTCTCCTACAATGAGCAGTTCTTC.